Listed here are 23 T cell receptor beta chains from one sample, sequenced in a study of T-cell reconstitution after alpha-beta-depleted transplantation in children. TCRbeta library construction was performed incorporating unique molecular identifiers. Each CDR3 protein gets one entry after TCRdb re-called the PCR reads with MiXCR. The sample lists hundreds of thousands of distinct CDR3 sequences, 13% seen once, with 0.79% in the top ten. Here the sequenced sample was PBMCs, taken before TCRalphabeta/CD19-depleted stem cell transplant. The source is a girl aged 2 to 10 with congenital amegakaryocytic thrombocytopenia, due to receive a stem cell transplant.

This clonotype was counted many times. The rearrangement joins TRBV20-1 to TRBJ2-1, with 9 bases matching TRBD2. The CDR3 totals 14 residues. With 1 base clipped from V and 9 bases from J, the junction kept 7 bases outside the gene matches. CDR1 is DFQATT, CDR2 SNEGSKA, per germline (reference sequence). DNA for the CDR3: TGCAGTGCTAGAGTAGCGGGAGTATGGGTTGAGCAGTTCTTC. Its translation: CSARVAGVWVEQFF.

This clonotype was detected ten times or more. The V call is TRBV7-9, the J call TRBJ2-5, with D perhaps TRBD1 (5 bases). V was pared by 6 bases and J by 5 bases, with 13 bases between. The CDR3 is 13 residues long. The germline gives CDR1 SEHNR, CDR2 FQNEAQ (reference sequence). In DNA form, the CDR3 reads TGTGCCAGCAGTGCTGGGGCGTGGGAGACCCAGTACTTC. Its translation: CASSAGAWETQYF.

This clonotype was seen repeatedly, ten times or more. The gene calls are TRBV5-1 and TRBJ2-7, with D unclear. The ends were cut back, 4 bases at V and 2 bases at J, with 10 bases in the middle. The CDR3 runs 13 residues. Germline V lookup: CDR1 SGHRS, CDR2 YFSETQ. CDR3 amino acids: CASSSGVTYEQYF. In nucleotides, the CDR3 is TGCGCCAGCAGCAGTGGGGTCACCTACGAGCAGTACTTC.

This clonotype occurred a few times. This sequence joins TRBV20-1 and TRBJ2-1; 12 bases are shared with TRBD2. V was pared by 4 bases and J by 9 bases, with 4 bases of the junction left unmatched. The CDR3 spans 13 residues. Germline CDR1 reads DFQATT; CDR2 reads SNEGSKA (reference sequence). In nucleotides, the CDR3 is TGCAGTGCTACTAGCGGGAGGGCCAGTGAGCAGTTCTTC. This encodes CSATSGRASEQFF.

This chain connects TRBV5-1 to TRBJ1-2; no reliable D call. The V end lost 1 base, the J end lost 1 base, and 11 bases lay between the germline ends. This CDR3 has 15 amino acids. Germline values: CDR1 SGHRS, CDR2 YFSETQ. As DNA, the CDR3 is TGCGCCAGCAGCTTGATAGAGCCGCGTAACTATGGCTACACCTTC. This sequence encodes CASSLIEPRNYGYTF.

This chain connects TRBV5-1 to TRBJ2-2; D remains ambiguous. Trimming removed 7 bases at V and 2 bases at J, with 9 bases between. CDR1 is SGHRS and CDR2 is YFSETQ in the germline V gene. This CDR3 region has 13 residues. CDR3 region: CASPHPNTGELFF. The CDR3 region has the DNA TGCGCCAGCCCCCACCCCAACACCGGGGAGCTGTTTTTT.

This sequence joins TRBV12-3 or TRBV12-4 and TRBJ1-5; 9 bases map to TRBD1. The CDR3 totals 16 residues. V trimming: 6 bases; J trimming: 1 base; junction bases outside the gene matches: 7. The CDR3 region is CASRPGQGLSNQPQHF. CDR3 bases: TGTGCCAGCAGACCGGGACAGGGACTCAGCAATCAGCCCCAGCATTTT.

This clonotype turned up a few times. This chain connects TRBV7-9 to TRBJ2-2, with D unresolved. Germline V gives CDR1 SEHNR, CDR2 FQNEAQ (reference sequence). V gave up 6 bases and J gave up 4 bases, with 12 bases separating them. This CDR3 region has 14 residues. The CDR3 nucleotides read TGTGCCAGCAGAATTTTAACGGTCACCGGGGAGCTGTTTTTT. It specifies CASRILTVTGELFF.

This clonotype was found many times. This sequence joins TRBV20-1 and TRBJ2-7; D not resolved. The V end was cut by 1 base, the J end by 3 bases, with 25 bases between. The CDR3 spans 18 residues. Germline V gene lookup returns CDR1 DFQATT and CDR2 SNEGSKA (reference sequence). CDR3 amino acids: CSARVYPTPFSVDYEQYF. The CDR3 DNA sequence: TGCAGTGCTAGAGTTTATCCGACCCCTTTTTCGGTAGACTACGAGCAGTACTTC.

This clonotype was recorded once. The V gene is TRBV3-1, the J gene TRBJ2-1; 8 bases map to TRBD2. In germline, CDR1 is LGHDT, CDR2 YNNKEL (reference sequence). After removal of 4 bases from V and 6 bases from J, the junction contained 11 bases not matched to a gene. The length of the CDR3 is 16 residues. In nucleotides, the CDR3 is TGTGCCAGCAGCCCCTCCTTTCTAGCGGGTCGCAATGAGCAGTTCTTC. This codes for CASSPSFLAGRNEQFF.

The chain uses TRBV9 and TRBJ2-1; the match to TRBD2 covers 7 bases. The CDR3 consists of 19 residues. The germline V gene encodes CDR1 SGDLS and CDR2 YYNGEE. V lost 5 bases to trimming and J lost 2 bases; unmatched junction nucleotides: 19. CDR3 in DNA: TGTGCCAGCAGACCGACGACCGAGTGGGCGGGACTACCCTACAATGAGCAGTTCTTC. It yields the protein CASRPTTEWAGLPYNEQFF. The full variable domain, rest sourced from reference TRBV9 and TRBJ2-1, is DSGVTQTPKHLITATGQRVTLRCSPRSGDLSVYWYQQSLDQGLQFLIQYYNGEERAKGNILERFSAQQFPDLHSELNLSSLELGDSALYFCASRPTTEWAGLPYNEQFFGPGTRLTVL.

This clonotype was recorded many times. V is TRBV29-1 and J is TRBJ1-2; possible D gene TRBD1, 6 bases. The germline gives CDR1 SQVTM, CDR2 ANQGSEA. Trimming took off 4 bases at V and 6 bases at J, with 9 bases between the two ends. The CDR3 is 11 amino acids. The CDR3 here is CSVAGGDGYTF. Written as DNA, the CDR3 is TGCAGCGTTGCCGGGGGCGATGGCTACACCTTC.

This clonotype was seen more than once but under ten times. The chain carries TRBV29-1 and TRBJ2-7, with D unresolved. This CDR3 contains 14 residues. V was shortened by 5 bases and J by 3 bases, with 17 bases between the two germline ends. Germline assignment: CDR1 SQVTM and CDR2 ANQGSEA. The CDR3 DNA reads TGCAGCGTTCGAGCGAGCCAACAATTCTACGAGCAGTACTTC. This codes for CSVRASQQFYEQYF.

Ten or more counts support this clonotype. Sequence at one end of the junction differs from germline and may be a read error. J is TRBJ1-2 and V is TRBV20-1, with D unresolved. The V gene's germline CDR1 is DFQATT and CDR2 SNEGSKA (reference sequence). The CDR3 is 10 residues long. The CDR3, as DNA: TGCAGTGCTCCTAAATATGGCTACACCTTC. Residues: CSAPKYGYTF.

This clonotype was seen repeatedly, ten times or more. The rearrangement links TRBV5-1 to TRBJ2-2; no definite D call. From germline, CDR1 is SGHRS and CDR2 YFSETQ. The CDR3 contains 14 residues. V was pared by 6 bases and J by 2 bases, with 11 bases between. The CDR3 DNA sequence: TGCGCCAGCAACCCGAGGAGAAACACCGGGGAGCTGTTTTTT. It yields the protein CASNPRRNTGELFF.

This clonotype was observed many times. V usage is TRBV20-1 and J usage is TRBJ2-3; 8 bases align to TRBD1. Germline CDR1 is DFQATT and CDR2 is SNEGSKA (reference sequence). This CDR3 is built from 13 residues. The CDR3 loop reads CSAPWTGPDTQYF. CDR3 bases: TGCAGCGCACCTTGGACAGGGCCAGATACGCAGTATTTT.

This clonotype showed up many times. This chain links TRBV5-1 with TRBJ2-7; TRBD2 might be the D (6 bases). The V gene's germline CDR1 is SGHRS and CDR2 YFSETQ. The germline V and J ends were trimmed by 1 base and 4 bases, with 15 bases remaining between them. The CDR3 is made up of 15 amino acids. The CDR3 reads CASSLLVGGDYEQYF. The CDR3 nucleotides read TGCGCCAGCAGCTTGTTGGTGGGAGGTGATTACGAGCAGTACTTC.

At least ten counts were recorded for this clonotype. V and J are TRBV7-9 and TRBJ2-7; D uncertain. Germline V CDR1 and CDR2: SEHNR, FQNEAQ (reference sequence). Between the trimmed V and J ends, which lost 1 base and 3 bases, there was a span of 7 bases. The length of the CDR3 is 13 residues. The CDR3 DNA reads as TGTGCCAGCAGCTTAGATGGCGGCTACGAGCAGTACTTC. Translating gives CASSLDGGYEQYF. The variable domain in full, completed from reference TRBV7-9 and TRBJ2-7, reads DTGVSQNPRHKITKRGQNVTFRCDPISEHNRLYWYRQTLGQGPEFLTYFQNEAQLEKSRLLSDRFSAERPKGSFSTLEIQRTEQGDSAMYLCASSLDGGYEQYFGPGTRLTVT.

A few counts support this clonotype. V gene TRBV7-8 combines with J gene TRBJ1-2, with a tentative D call TRBD1 (5 bases). The V end lost 2 bases, the J end lost 4 bases, and 14 bases lay between the germline ends. In germline, CDR1 is SGHVS, CDR2 FQNEAQ. The CDR3 runs 15 residues. CDR3 DNA: TGTGCCAGCAGCTTAAACCCACGGGACTTCTATGGCTACACCTTC. Amino acid sequence: CASSLNPRDFYGYTF.

This clonotype occurred many times. The chain has TRBV15 and TRBJ2-7, with D tentatively TRBD2 (5 bases). The germline gives CDR1 LNHNV, CDR2 YYDKDF (reference sequence). This CDR3 is built from 15 residues. The V end lost 1 base, the J end lost 5 bases, and 15 bases lay between the germline ends. The CDR3 protein is CATSRVLLSGNEQYF. DNA of the CDR3: TGTGCCACCAGCAGAGTTTTACTGTCCGGGAACGAGCAGTACTTC.

This clonotype showed up many times. This chain connects TRBV29-1 to TRBJ1-5, with D possibly TRBD1 on 6 matching bases. CDR3 size: 12 residues. Trimming took off 6 bases at V and 2 bases at J, with 8 bases between the two ends. Germline CDR1 reads SQVTM; CDR2 reads ANQGSEA. The CDR3 here is CSVGQRNQPQHF. The CDR3 DNA reads as TGCAGCGTCGGACAGCGCAATCAGCCCCAGCATTTT.

This clonotype was counted many times. The rearrangement links TRBV29-1 to TRBJ2-7; the match to TRBD1 covers 9 bases. J lost 3 bases, V lost 4 bases, and 7 bases had no gene match. The germline CDR1 and CDR2 sequences are SQVTM and ANQGSEA. The CDR3 runs to 14 residues. Written as DNA, the CDR3 is TGCAGCGTTGTAGGCGGGACAGGGAGCTACGAGCAGTACTTC. Translating it yields CSVVGGTGSYEQYF.

This clonotype appeared many times. The rearrangement uses TRBV12-3 or TRBV12-4 and TRBJ2-3; D possibly matches TRBD1 or TRBD2 (5 bases each). Deletions cut 3 bases from V and 0 bases from J, with 13 bases between. This CDR3 has 16 residues. The CDR3 reads CASSFRGVASTDTQYF. The CDR3 DNA sequence: TGTGCCAGCAGTTTTCGAGGGGTGGCTAGCACAGATACGCAGTATTTT.